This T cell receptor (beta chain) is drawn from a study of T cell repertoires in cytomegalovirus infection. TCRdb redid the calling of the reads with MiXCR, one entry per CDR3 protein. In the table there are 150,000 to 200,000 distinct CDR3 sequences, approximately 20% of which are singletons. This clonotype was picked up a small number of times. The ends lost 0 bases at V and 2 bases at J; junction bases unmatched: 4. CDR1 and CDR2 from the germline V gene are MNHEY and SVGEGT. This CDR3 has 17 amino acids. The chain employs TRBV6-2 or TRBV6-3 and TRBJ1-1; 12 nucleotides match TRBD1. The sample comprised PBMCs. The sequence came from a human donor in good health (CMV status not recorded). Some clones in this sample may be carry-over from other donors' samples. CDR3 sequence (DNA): TGTGCCAGCAGTTACTCCCGGGACAGGGGGCCAAACACTGAAGCTTTCTTT. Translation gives CASSYSRDRGPNTEAFF.